Listed here are 10 T cell receptor beta chains from one sample, sequenced in a study of OX40 agonist ivuxolimab in advanced cancers. Produced via immunoSEQ multiplex PCR; TCRdb's table is partial and in-frame only. This table holds 55,000 to 75,000 clones, 82% found once. The sequencing used CD4+ or CD8+ T cells sorted from blood, collected in a trial of the OX40 agonist ivuxolimab. The receptors come from an adult with an advanced solid tumor such as melanoma, head and neck, liver or kidney cancer.

The chain recombines TRBV13 with TRBJ2-1, with 10 positions matching TRBD2. The CDR3 covers 17 residues. Germline V lookup: CDR1 PRHDT, CDR2 FYEKMQ (reference sequence). V gave up 3 bases and J gave up 5 bases; unmatched junction bases: 10. CDR3 DNA: TGTGCCAGCAGCTTGAGGACTAGCGGTCTTCCCAACAATGAGCAGTTCTTC. Protein: CASSLRTSGLPNNEQFF. Based on the CDR3 plus reference TRBV13 and TRBJ2-1, the full variable domain is AAGVIQSPRHLIKEKRETATLKCYPIPRHDTVYWYQQGPGQDPQFLISFYEKMQSDKGSIPDRFSAQQFSDYHSELNMSSLELGDSALYFCASSLRTSGLPNNEQFFGPGTRLTVL.

The gene calls are TRBV5-1 and TRBJ1-4, with TRBD1 as a possible D gene (5 bases). Trimming cost V 0 bases and J 6 bases, with 12 bases left between them. This CDR3 is 15 amino acids long. CDR1 and CDR2 from the germline V gene are SGHRS and YFSETQ. CDR3 sequence: CASSLGQGRDEKLFF. The CDR3 DNA reads as TGCGCCAGCAGCTTGGGGCAGGGCAGGGATGAAAAACTGTTTTTT.

In this sample, this clone turned up a few times. V gene TRBV5-6 combines with J gene TRBJ2-3, with a weak D call TRBD1 (5 bases). V was clipped by 0 bases and J by 0 bases, with 14 bases between them. Germline CDR1 and CDR2: SGHDT and YYEEEE. The CDR3 runs to 17 residues. For the CDR3, the DNA is TGTGCCAGCAGCTTGGTCGGTGACAGTACTAGCACAGATACGCAGTATTTT. Translated, it gives CASSLVGDSTSTDTQYF.

CDR3 DNA: TGTGCCAGTAGTACCGAACAGGGCAGCCTGGAGCAGTACTTC. It yields the protein CASSTEQGSLEQYF. J is TRBJ2-7 and V is TRBV19, with D perhaps matching TRBD1 (6 bases). Per germline, CDR1 LNHDA and CDR2 SQIVND (reference sequence). V was trimmed by 4 bases and J by 7 bases, leaving 17 bases between them. The CDR3 is 14 residues long.

The J gene is TRBJ2-1, the V gene TRBV5-1, with TRBD1 identical over 8 bases. The CDR3 loop spans 17 amino acids. From germline, CDR1 is SGHRS and CDR2 YFSETQ. Losses at the gene ends were 4 bases for V and 0 bases for J; bases not matched to a gene: 9. The CDR3 loop reads CASSGGQGGVSYNEQFF. The CDR3, as DNA: TGCGCCAGCAGCGGAGGACAGGGCGGTGTCTCCTACAATGAGCAGTTCTTC.

V is TRBV7-6 and J is TRBJ2-5, with TRBD2 matching over 8 bases. Trimming at V came to 1 base and at J to 1 base, leaving 2 bases not matched to a gene. The germline CDR1 and CDR2 sequences are SGHVS and FNYEAQ. There are 15 residues in the CDR3. This chain's CDR3 is CASSLGGGRQETQYF. The CDR3 nucleotides are TGTGCCAGCAGCTTAGGCGGGGGGCGCCAAGAGACCCAGTACTTC.

This chain uses TRBV19 with TRBJ1-1; D is perhaps TRBD1 (6 bases). The germline V gene has CDR1 LNHDA and CDR2 SQIVND (reference sequence). Trimming took off 6 bases at V and 3 bases at J, with 20 bases between the two ends. This CDR3 spans 16 amino acids. The CDR3 spells CASSPPPGGADTEAFF. CDR3 DNA: TGTGCCAGTAGCCCACCCCCCGGGGGGGCCGACACTGAAGCTTTCTTT.

The chain carries TRBV5-4 and TRBJ2-2; D not certain. Trimming took off 4 bases at V and 6 bases at J, with 19 bases between the two ends. The CDR3 consists of 16 residues. Germline V gives CDR1 SGHNT, CDR2 YYREEE (reference sequence). CDR3 sequence (DNA): TGTGCCAGCAGCCCATCTGTCGGCCCTCCCCCCGGGGAGCTGTTTTTT. As protein: CASSPSVGPPPGELFF.

This chain connects TRBV7-9 to TRBJ1-4; D not resolved. Germline assignment: CDR1 SEHNR and CDR2 FQNEAQ (reference sequence). This CDR3 comprises 14 residues. Trimming took off 3 bases at V and 3 bases at J, with 8 bases between the two ends. CDR3 amino acids: CASSLRSSNEKLFF. The CDR3 nucleotides read TGTGCCAGCAGCTTGCGCAGCTCTAATGAAAAACTGTTTTTT.

This clone came up a few times. The chain links TRBV5-1 to TRBJ2-1; D remains ambiguous. V shed 0 bases and J shed 9 bases, with 10 bases lying between them. The CDR3 sequence is 13 residues long. Germline V gene data show CDR1 as SGHRS and CDR2 as YFSETQ. The CDR3 sequence is CASSLEVSGEQFF. The CDR3, as DNA: TGCGCCAGCAGCTTGGAGGTTTCGGGTGAGCAGTTCTTC.